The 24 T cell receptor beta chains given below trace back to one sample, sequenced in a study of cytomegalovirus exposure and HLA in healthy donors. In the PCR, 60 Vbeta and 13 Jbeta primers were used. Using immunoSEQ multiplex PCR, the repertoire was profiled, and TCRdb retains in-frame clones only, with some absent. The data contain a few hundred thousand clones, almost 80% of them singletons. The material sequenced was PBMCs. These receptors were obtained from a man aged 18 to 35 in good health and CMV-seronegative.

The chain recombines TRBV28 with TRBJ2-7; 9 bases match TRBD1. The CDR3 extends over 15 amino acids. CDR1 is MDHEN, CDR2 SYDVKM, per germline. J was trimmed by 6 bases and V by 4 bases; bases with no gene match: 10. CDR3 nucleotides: TGTGCCAGCAGTTACCCGACAGGGGGAGTGGGCGAGCAGTACTTC. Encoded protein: CASSYPTGGVGEQYF.

The CDR3 region is CASSQGQDSYNEQFF. CDR3 nucleotides: TGCGCCAGCAGCCAAGGGCAGGACTCCTACAATGAGCAGTTCTTC. This chain joins TRBV4-1 and TRBJ2-1; D is unclear. V was clipped by 1 base and J by 0 bases, with 7 bases between them. Germline lookup yields CDR1 MGHRA and CDR2 YSYEKL. The CDR3 is 15 amino acids.

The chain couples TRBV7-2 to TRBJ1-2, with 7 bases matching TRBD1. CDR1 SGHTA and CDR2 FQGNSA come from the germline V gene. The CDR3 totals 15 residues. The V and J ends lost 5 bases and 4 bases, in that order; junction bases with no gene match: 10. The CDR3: CASSPKGGQSYGYTF. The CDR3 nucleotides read TGTGCCAGCAGCCCGAAAGGGGGACAGAGCTATGGCTACACCTTC.

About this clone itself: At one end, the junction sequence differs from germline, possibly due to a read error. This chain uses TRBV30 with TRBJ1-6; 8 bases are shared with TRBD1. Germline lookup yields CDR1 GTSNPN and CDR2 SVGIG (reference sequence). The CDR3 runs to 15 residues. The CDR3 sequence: CAWSVGQGDNSPLHF. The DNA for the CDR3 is TGTGCCTGGAGTGTAGGACAGGGTGATAACTCACCCCTCCACTTT.

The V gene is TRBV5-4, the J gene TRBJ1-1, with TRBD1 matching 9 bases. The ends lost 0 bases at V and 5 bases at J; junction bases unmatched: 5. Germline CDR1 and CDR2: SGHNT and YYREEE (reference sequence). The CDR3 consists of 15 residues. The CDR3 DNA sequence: TGTGCCAGCAGCTTGGGGGGACAGGGAGGGACTGAAGCTTTCTTT. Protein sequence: CASSLGGQGGTEAFF.

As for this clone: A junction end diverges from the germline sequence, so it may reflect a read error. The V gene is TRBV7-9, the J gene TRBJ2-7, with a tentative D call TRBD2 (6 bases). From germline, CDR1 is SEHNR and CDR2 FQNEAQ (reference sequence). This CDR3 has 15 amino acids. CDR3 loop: CSSSAPLALSYEQYF. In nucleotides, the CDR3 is TGTTCCAGCAGCGCCCCACTAGCCCTAAGCTACGAGCAGTACTTC. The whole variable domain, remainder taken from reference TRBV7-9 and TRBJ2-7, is DTGVSQNPRHKITKRGQNVTFRCDPISEHNRLYWYRQTLGQGPEFLTYFQNEAQLEKSRLLSDRFSAERPKGSFSTLEIQRTEQGDSAMYLCSSSAPLALSYEQYFGPGTRLTVT.

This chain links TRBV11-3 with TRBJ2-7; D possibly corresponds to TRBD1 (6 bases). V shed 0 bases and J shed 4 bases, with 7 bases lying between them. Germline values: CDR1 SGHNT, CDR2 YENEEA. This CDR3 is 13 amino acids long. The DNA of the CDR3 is TGTGCCAGCAGCTTAGATCAGGGGTACGAGCAGTACTTC. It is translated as CASSLDQGYEQYF.

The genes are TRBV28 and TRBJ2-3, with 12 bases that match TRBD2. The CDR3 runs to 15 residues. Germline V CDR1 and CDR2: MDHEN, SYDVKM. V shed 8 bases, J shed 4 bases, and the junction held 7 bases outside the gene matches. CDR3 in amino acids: CASGLAGGLADTQYF. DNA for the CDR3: TGTGCCAGCGGCCTAGCGGGAGGGCTAGCAGATACGCAGTATTTT.

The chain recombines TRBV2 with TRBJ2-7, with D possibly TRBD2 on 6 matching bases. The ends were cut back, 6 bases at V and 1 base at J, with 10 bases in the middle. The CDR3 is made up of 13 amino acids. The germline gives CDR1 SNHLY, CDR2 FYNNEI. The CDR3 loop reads CASSGSGSYEQYF. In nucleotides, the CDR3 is TGTGCCAGCAGCGGTAGCGGTTCCTACGAGCAGTACTTC.

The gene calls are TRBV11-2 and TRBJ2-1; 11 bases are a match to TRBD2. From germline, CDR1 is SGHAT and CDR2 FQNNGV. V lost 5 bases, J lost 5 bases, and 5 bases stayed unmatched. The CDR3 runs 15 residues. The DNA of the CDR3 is TGTGCCAGCAGCCCGGGGACTAGCGGAGACAATGAGCAGTTCTTC. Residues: CASSPGTSGDNEQFF.

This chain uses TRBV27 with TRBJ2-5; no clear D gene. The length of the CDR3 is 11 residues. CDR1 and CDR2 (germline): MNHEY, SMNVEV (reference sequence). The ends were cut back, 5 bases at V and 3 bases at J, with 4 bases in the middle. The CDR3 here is CASSQKETQYF. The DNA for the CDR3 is TGTGCCAGCAGTCAAAAAGAGACCCAGTACTTC.

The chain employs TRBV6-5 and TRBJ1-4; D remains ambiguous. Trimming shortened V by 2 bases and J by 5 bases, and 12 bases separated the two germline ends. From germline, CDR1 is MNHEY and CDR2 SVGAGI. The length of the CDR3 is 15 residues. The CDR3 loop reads CASSYSGEVNEKLFF. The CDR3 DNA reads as TGTGCCAGCAGTTACAGCGGGGAGGTGAATGAAAAACTGTTTTTT.

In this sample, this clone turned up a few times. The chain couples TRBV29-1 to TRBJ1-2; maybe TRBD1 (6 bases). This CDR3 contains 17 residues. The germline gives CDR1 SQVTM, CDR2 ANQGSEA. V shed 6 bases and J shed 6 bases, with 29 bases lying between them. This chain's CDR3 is CSVGGGGGRVHINGYTF. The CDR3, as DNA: TGCAGCGTCGGGGGTGGGGGGGGGCGCGTGCACATTAATGGCTACACCTTC.

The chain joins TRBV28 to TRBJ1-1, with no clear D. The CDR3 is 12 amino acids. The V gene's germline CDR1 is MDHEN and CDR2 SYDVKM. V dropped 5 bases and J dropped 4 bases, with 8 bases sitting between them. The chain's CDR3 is CASSLAGTEAFF. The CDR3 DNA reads TGTGCCAGCAGTCTGGCGGGCACTGAAGCTTTCTTT.

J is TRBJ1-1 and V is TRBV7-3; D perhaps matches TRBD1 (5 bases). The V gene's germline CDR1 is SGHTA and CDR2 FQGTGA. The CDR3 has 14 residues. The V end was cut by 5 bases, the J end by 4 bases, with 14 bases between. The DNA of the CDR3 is TGTGCCAGCAGCGCATCGGCCGGGGGCACTGAAGCTTTCTTT. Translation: CASSASAGGTEAFF.

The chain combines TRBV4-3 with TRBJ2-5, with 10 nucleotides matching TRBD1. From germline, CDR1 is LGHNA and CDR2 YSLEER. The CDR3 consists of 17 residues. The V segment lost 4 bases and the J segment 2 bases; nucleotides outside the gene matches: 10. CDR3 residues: CASSRGRGTGVQETQYF. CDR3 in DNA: TGCGCCAGCAGCCGCGGTCGGGGGACAGGGGTGCAAGAGACCCAGTACTTC.

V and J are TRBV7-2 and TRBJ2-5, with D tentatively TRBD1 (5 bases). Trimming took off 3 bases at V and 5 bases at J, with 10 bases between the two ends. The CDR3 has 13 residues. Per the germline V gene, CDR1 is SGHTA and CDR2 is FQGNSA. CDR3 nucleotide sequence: TGTGCCAGCAGCTTCAGCAGGGCGGAGACCCAGTACTTC. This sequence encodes CASSFSRAETQYF.

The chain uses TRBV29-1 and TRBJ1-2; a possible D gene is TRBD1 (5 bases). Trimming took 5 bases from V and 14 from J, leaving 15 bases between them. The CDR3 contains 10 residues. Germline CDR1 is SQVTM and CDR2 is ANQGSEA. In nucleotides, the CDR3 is TGCAGCGTTTCGGGGCGGGGGAAAACCTTC. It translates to CSVSGRGKTF.

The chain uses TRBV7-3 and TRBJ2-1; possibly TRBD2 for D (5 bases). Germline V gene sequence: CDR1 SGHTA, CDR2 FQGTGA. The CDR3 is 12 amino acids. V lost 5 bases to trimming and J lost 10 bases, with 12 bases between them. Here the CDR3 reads CASSVPGSEQFF. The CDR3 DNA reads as TGTGCCAGCAGCGTCCCGGGGAGCGAGCAGTTCTTC. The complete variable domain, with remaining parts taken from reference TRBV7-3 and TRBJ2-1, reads GAGVSQTPSNKVTEKGKYVELRCDPISGHTALYWYRQSLGQGPEFLIYFQGTGAADDSGLPNDRFFAVRPEGSVSTLKIQRTERGDSAVYLCASSVPGSEQFFGPGTRLTVL.

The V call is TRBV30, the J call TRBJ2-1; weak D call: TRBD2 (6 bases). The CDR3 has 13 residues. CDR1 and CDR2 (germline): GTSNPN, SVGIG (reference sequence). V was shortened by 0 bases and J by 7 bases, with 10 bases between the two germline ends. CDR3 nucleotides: TGTGCCTGGAGTGTCGCGGGACCGAATGAGCAGTTCTTC. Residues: CAWSVAGPNEQFF.

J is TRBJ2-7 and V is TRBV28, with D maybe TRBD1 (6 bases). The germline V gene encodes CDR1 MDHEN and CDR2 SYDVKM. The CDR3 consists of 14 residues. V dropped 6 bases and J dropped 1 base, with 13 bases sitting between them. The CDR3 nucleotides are TGTGCCAGCAGCCCCACGGGACAATCCTACGAGCAGTACTTC. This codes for CASSPTGQSYEQYF.

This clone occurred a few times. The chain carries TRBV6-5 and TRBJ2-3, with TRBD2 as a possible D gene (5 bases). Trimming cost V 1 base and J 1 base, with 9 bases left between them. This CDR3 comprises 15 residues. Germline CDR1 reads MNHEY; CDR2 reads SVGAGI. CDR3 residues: CASSYFRGGTDTQYF. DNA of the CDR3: TGTGCCAGCAGTTACTTCCGGGGAGGCACAGATACGCAGTATTTT.

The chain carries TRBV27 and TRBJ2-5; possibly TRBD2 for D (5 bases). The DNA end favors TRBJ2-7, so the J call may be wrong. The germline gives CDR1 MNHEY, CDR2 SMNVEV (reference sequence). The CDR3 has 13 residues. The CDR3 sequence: CASTGGNLGEQYF. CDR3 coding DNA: TGTGCCAGCACCGGAGGCAACCTGGGCGAGCAGTACTTC.

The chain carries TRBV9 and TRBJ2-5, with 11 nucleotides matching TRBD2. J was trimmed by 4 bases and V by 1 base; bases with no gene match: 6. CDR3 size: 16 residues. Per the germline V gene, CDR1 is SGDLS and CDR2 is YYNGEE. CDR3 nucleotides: TGTGCCAGCAGCGTATCCGTGGGGACTAGCGGAGAGACCCAGTACTTC. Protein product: CASSVSVGTSGETQYF.